This TCR beta chain was recorded in a study of PD-L1 blockade in urothelial cancer (dated by TCRdb to between 2016 and 2019). Looking at the study overall: Every patient began therapy in 2014 and was given atezolizumab 1,200 mg intravenously every 3 weeks. About 90% of the 29 patients were males with bladder-origin urothelial cancer, and 18 of 29 reported a prior smoking history. Patients had an ECOG performance status of 0 or 1 and had received between 0 and 3 prior chemotherapy regimens. Blood samples were analyzed at two time points: 3 weeks after treatment start (second dose) and 6 weeks after treatment start. Blood samples gave a median of around 130,000 T cells and 80,000 or so unique TCRs, with a median clonality of approximately 0.08. The study, an exploratory multi-omic analysis, examined somatic, immune and clinical correlates of response to PD-L1 blockade with atezolizumab in urothelial cancer. Pretreatment tumor samples and matched peripheral blood, collected serially before and after atezolizumab treatment, underwent TCR sequencing. Durable clinical benefit meant progression-free survival longer than 6 months, and TCR features were also tested against progression-free and overall survival. In the same patients, whole exome sequencing and RNA sequencing of pretreatment tumors were performed in addition to TCR sequencing. Fewer than ten patients reached durable clinical benefit, while some 20 patients did not. Pretreatment blood TCR-seq was available for around 29 patients, at least one posttreatment blood collection was obtained for some 25 patients, and tumor TCR-seq was available for some 25 patients. On the study overall, not on this receptor specifically: Small sample size (n ≈ 30) and many exploratory analyses mean the results are intended to be hypothesis-generating. At 3 weeks after the start of treatment, tumor-associated TCR clones in peripheral blood had expanded more in patients with durable benefit (n ≈ 23, p = 0.022). Improved progression-free and overall survival was associated with having pretreatment peripheral blood TCR clonality below the median.

About this clone itself: The specificity of this receptor is unknown. Base-call qualities are not available, and no considerably larger clone is one nucleotide away.

Synthetic TCR analog templates were spiked into each PCR so that absolute template abundance could be estimated from read counts. The immunoSEQ assay was used to amplify TCRbeta CDR3 regions from genomic DNA with bias-controlled V and J gene primers. Sequencing of rearranged TCRbeta segments was performed at approximately 20X coverage. On the authors' methods: Clustering was used to correct sequencing errors, and CDR3s were annotated against IMGT so that V, D and J genes could be assigned. Downstream analyses used only productive TCRbeta rearrangements and left out out-of-frame or stop-codon sequences. Clonality was computed as one minus Shannon entropy normalized by the log of the number of unique productive sequences. Clones differing between time points or between blood and tumor were identified by Fisher's exact test with Benjamini-Hochberg correction at adjusted p below 0.01. The table was pulled from immuneACCESS by TCRdb, which kept in-frame rearrangements only. Such tables lose some clones; where checked, under half of the loss comes from unresolved V genes, and the rest has no known cause. V, J and clone size are taken as reported in that table, and D and trimming were inferred from the DNA itself. This sample lists 100,000 or so clones; roughly 84% were detected once. 2% to 3% of the sample is in the top ten clones.

A cohort of 30 or so patients with locally advanced or metastatic urothelial carcinoma, treated at Memorial Sloan Kettering on a trial protocol, was included. Peripheral blood mononuclear cells were collected from each patient pretreatment and during treatment, giving between 1 and 8 total time points per patient. The Qiagen DNeasy Blood extraction kit was used to purify genomic DNA from total PBMCs and tumor samples. PBMCs were collected pretreatment and during treatment and were isolated and stored as previously described. Sequencing used PBMCs, obtained around atezolizumab (anti-PD-L1) treatment. This receptor was identified in a man over 45 with urothelial cancer.

In nucleotides, the sequence is TGTGCCAGCAGTTTAAGACAGGGGGTAGCTTTTCAGCCCCAGCATTTT. It translates to CASSLRQGVAFQPQHF. Recombination joined TRBV28 with TRBJ1-5; TRBD1 agrees with 9 junctional bases. At the junction V is shortened by 2 bases and J by 6 bases; bases outside the gene matches: 8. According to the germline V gene, CDR1 reads MDHEN and CDR2 reads SYDVKM. The CDR3 sequence holds 16 residues, the cysteine and phenylalanine included. The kept DNA is CDR3 alone, 48 bases in frame from the first base.